This is a list of T cell receptor beta chains from one sample in a study of T-cell reconstitution after alpha-beta-depleted transplantation in children. TCRdb redid the calling of the PCR reads with MiXCR, one entry per CDR3 protein. This table has about 600,000 distinct CDR3 sequences, 10% to 15% appearing once. The sequencing used PBMCs, mostly from graft donor cells, collected 360 days after TCRalphabeta/CD19-depleted stem cell transplant. The origin of the receptors is a male patient younger than 18 who had a stem cell transplant for acute myeloid leukemia, so the T cells may come from the graft donor. Both conserved end residues are part of each CDR3. The D gene is left open where the match is weak. Some rows mark clone size as missing; the rest say once, few, many or name a class of expanded clone.

v_call	j_call	d_call	clone_size	cdr3_aa
TRBV9	TRBJ1-6	NA	NA	CASSVGGSWGDNSPLHF
TRBV20-1	TRBJ2-1	NA	many	CSALQDPINEQFF
TRBV29-1	TRBJ2-1	TRBD1	NA	CSGRDRVLSDEQFF
TRBV28	TRBJ1-5	NA	NA	CASSSGRLHNQPQHF
TRBV15	TRBJ2-7	NA	many	CATSLPSRGYEQYF
TRBV7-6	TRBJ2-2	NA	NA	CASRLRTGELFF
TRBV3-1	TRBJ2-5	NA	NA	CASSPPRRLPGQETQYF
TRBV7-9	TRBJ2-4	TRBD2	many	CASSIGLAPNIQYF
TRBV6-5	TRBJ2-3	NA	NA	CASSYNKGTPRVADTQYF
TRBV7-2	TRBJ2-7	NA	NA	CASSYPSSYEQYF
TRBV7-2	TRBJ1-2	NA	NA	CASSLADGANYGYTF
TRBV28	TRBJ2-3	NA	many	CASSLAAHQGTDTQYF
TRBV4-3	TRBJ2-2	NA	few	CASSHAGVPGELFF
TRBV7-7	TRBJ2-1	TRBD2	many	CASSGGRANEQFF
TRBV14	TRBJ2-1	NA	few	CASSWFSVRYNEQFF
TRBV7-2	TRBJ2-7	TRBD2	few	CASSWTSHGEQYF
TRBV29-1	TRBJ2-7	TRBD1	few	CSVRDRVSHEQYF
TRBV11-2	TRBJ2-6	TRBD2	many	CASSLLAGGADSGANVLTF
TRBV10-3	TRBJ2-2	NA	few	CATYRMGTGELFF
TRBV12-3/TRBV12-4	TRBJ2-6	NA	few	CASSFTGLSGANVLTF
TRBV2	TRBJ2-1	TRBD2	NA	CASRPKTSGLEQFF
TRBV18	TRBJ2-1	TRBD2	NA	CASSPRPGLAFDEQFF
TRBV28	TRBJ2-3	NA	few	CASSLPPRDTQYF
TRBV28	TRBJ1-5	NA	few	CASTLLKSAQPQHF
TRBV5-6	TRBJ2-5	NA	once	CASRQTCFGVQETQYF
TRBV20-1	TRBJ2-1	NA	NA	CSAPPKTLFYNEQFF
TRBV12-3/TRBV12-4	TRBJ2-4	NA	NA	CASSLSRTLGPKNIQYF
TRBV29-1	TRBJ2-3	NA	NA	CSVEERFTDTQYF
TRBV11-2	TRBJ2-3	TRBD2	few	CASSPLRELAQYF
TRBV7-9	TRBJ2-7	NA	few	CASSYVATVEQYF
TRBV20-1	TRBJ2-7	NA	few	CSAVYRVSYEQYF
TRBV30	TRBJ2-7	TRBD2	NA	CAWKPSGNFYEQYF
TRBV6-5	TRBJ2-3	NA	many	CASSYTKSTDTQYF
TRBV7-9	TRBJ2-5	NA	few	CASSFLQGRQETQYF
TRBV20-1	TRBJ2-6	TRBD1	many	CSARGGRQGKAFSGANVLTF
TRBV21-1	TRBJ2-2	NA	many	CASISGLARSNTGELFF
TRBV20-1	TRBJ1-2	NA	NA	CSGFDGRGYGYTF
TRBV5-1	TRBJ1-1	NA	few	CASSWTGTGAFF
TRBV18	TRBJ2-7	NA	many	CASSPLRDEQYF